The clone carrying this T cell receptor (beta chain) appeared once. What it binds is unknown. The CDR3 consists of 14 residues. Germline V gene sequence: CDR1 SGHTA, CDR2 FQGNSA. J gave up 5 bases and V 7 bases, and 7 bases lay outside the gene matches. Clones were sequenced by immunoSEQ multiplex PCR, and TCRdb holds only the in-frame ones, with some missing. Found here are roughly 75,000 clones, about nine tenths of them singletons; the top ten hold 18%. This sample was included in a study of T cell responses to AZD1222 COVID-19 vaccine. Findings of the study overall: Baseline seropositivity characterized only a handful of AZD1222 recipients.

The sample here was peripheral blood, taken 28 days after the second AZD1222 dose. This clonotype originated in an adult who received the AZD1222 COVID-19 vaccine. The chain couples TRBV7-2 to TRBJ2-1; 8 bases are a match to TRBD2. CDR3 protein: CASTKSGGNNEQFF. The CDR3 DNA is TGTGCCAGCACTAAATCGGGGGGGAACAATGAGCAGTTCTTC.